The subject of this entry is one T cell receptor (beta chain). Original analysis: Cell counts per sample came from amplifying reference gene primers. Assay: immunoSEQ multiplex PCR; the TCRdb copy retains only in-frame clones and omits some. V, J and clone size derive from that table, while D and trimming were established from the DNA sequence. The sample shows 150,000 to 200,000 clones, 80% to 85% of them seen only once. The germline gives CDR1 MNHNS, CDR2 SASEGT. The CDR3 is made up of 14 amino acids. The V end lost 3 bases, the J end lost 4 bases, and 9 bases lay between the germline ends. The data were obtained in a study of blood T cell repertoires in COVID-19. About the study: Material from acute and convalescent COVID-19 was sourced from the United States, Italy and Spain. T cells, B-cell-depleted T cells, or PBMCs supplied cDNA or gDNA.

The chain couples TRBV6-1 to TRBJ2-2; D may be TRBD2 (5 bases). This TCR derives from a human donor with acute or convalescent COVID-19. The donor label of this sample is uncertain. The specimen was peripheral blood. CDR3 in amino acids: CASSDRGVTGELFF. The CDR3 DNA is TGTGCCAGCAGTGACCGGGGAGTCACCGGGGAGCTGTTTTTT.